This T cell receptor (beta chain) was obtained from a study of cytomegalovirus exposure and HLA in healthy donors. At the level of the study: Out of 170 million or so T cells, an earlier analysis found over 100 million unique TCR beta sequences in total. Study-wide findings and caveats: The number of N-insertions in an Asian-associated ancestry cluster was reportedly below the approximately 690-donor mean in a later analysis. Roughly uniform sequencing depth across donors was assumed, possibly incorrectly.

On this clone itself: Its antigen is as yet unknown.

This CDR3 region has 16 residues. V was trimmed by 5 bases and J by 7 bases, leaving 18 bases between them. Germline CDR1 is SEHNR and CDR2 is FQNEAQ (reference sequence). The PCR made use of 60 Vbeta and 13 Jbeta primers. The assay was immunoSEQ multiplex PCR, and TCRdb's table has in-frame clones only and misses some. The data hold about 180,000 clones, with 81% observed a single time. This TCR derives from a woman aged 18-29 years in good health and CMV-seropositive. Sequencing input: PBMCs. This chain connects TRBV7-9 to TRBJ1-6; a weak D match, TRBD1 (5 bases). CDR3 nucleotide sequence: TGTGCCAGCAGCCCCTCAGGAGGGGCTGTGAATTCACCCCTCCACTTT. Amino acid sequence: CASSPSGGAVNSPLHF.